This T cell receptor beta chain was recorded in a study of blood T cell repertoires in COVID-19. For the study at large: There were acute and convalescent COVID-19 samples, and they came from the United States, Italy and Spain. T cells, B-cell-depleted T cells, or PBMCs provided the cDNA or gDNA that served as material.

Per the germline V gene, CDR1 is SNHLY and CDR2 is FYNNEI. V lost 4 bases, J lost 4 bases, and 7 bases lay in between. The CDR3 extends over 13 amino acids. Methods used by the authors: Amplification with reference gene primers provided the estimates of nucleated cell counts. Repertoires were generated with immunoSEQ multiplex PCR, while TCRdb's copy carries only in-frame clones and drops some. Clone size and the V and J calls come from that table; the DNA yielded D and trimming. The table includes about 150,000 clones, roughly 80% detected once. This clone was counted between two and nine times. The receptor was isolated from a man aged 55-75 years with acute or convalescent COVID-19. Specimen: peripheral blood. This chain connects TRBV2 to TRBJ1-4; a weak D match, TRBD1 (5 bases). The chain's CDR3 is CASSAGGNEKLFF. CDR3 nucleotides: TGTGCCAGCAGTGCCGGGGGTAATGAAAAACTGTTTTTT.